These T cell receptor beta chains were read from a single sample in a study of neurological immune-mediated disorders. TCRdb used MiXCR to reprocess the 5' RACE reads, holding one entry per CDR3 protein. The table lists about 30,000 distinct CDR3 sequences, 15% of them singletons. The specimen was PBMCs. Source of these receptors: a man aged 70-80 years in good health. CDR3s include the opening cysteine and the closing phenylalanine or tryptophan. The order of the fields is CDR3 protein, CDR3 DNA, V gene, D gene, clone size, J gene. A D gene is named only where the DNA matches it firmly. Where a row states a size, it is once, few, many or the class of an expanded clone; other rows omit it.

CASSWTINEKLFF TGTGCCAGCTCCTGGACAATTAATGAAAAACTGTTTTTT TRBV18 NA many TRBJ1-4
CSVESQGTDTQYF TGCAGCGTTGAATCCCAGGGCACAGATACGCAGTATTTT TRBV29-1 NA NA TRBJ2-3
CASSPGGSYNEQFF TGCGCCAGCAGCCCCGGGGGCTCCTACAATGAGCAGTTCTTC TRBV5-1 NA many TRBJ2-1
CASSPPGARNEQYF TGTGCCAGCTCACCACCGGGGGCGCGGAACGAGCAGTACTTC TRBV18 NA NA TRBJ2-7
CASSLAGKAKETQYF TGTGCCAGCAGTTTAGCCGGGAAAGCCAAAGAGACCCAGTACTTC TRBV12-3/TRBV12-4 NA many TRBJ2-5
CASSPARDTQYF TGTGCCAGCAGTCCCGCCCGGGATACGCAGTATTTT TRBV12-3/TRBV12-4 NA many TRBJ2-3
CSVGAAVAYEQYF TGCAGCGTGGGGGCAGCCGTGGCCTACGAGCAGTACTTC TRBV29-1 NA NA TRBJ2-7
CASSPLRGAWGGADTQYF TGTGCCAGCAGCCCCCTCAGGGGGGCATGGGGGGGAGCAGATACGCAGTATTTT TRBV9 NA many TRBJ2-3
CASSQDSNSYEQYF TGTGCCAGCAGCCAGGACAGCAATTCCTACGAGCAGTACTTC TRBV5-4 NA NA TRBJ2-7
CASSLSEGYNEKLFF TGTGCCAGCAGTTTAAGTGAGGGGTATAATGAAAAACTGTTTTTT TRBV28 NA many TRBJ1-4
CSDSTVASTDTQYF TGCAGCGACTCGACAGTCGCTAGCACAGATACGCAGTATTTT TRBV29-1 NA many TRBJ2-3
CASSPGGQVYSGANVLTF TGCGCCAGCAGCCCGGGGGGACAGGTCTACTCTGGGGCCAACGTCCTGACTTTC TRBV5-1 NA many TRBJ2-6
CASSPTTTGKLFF TGTGCCAGCAGTCCTACGACTACCGGGAAACTGTTTTTT TRBV12-3/TRBV12-4 NA many TRBJ1-4
CSARDPRGANEQFF TGCAGTGCTAGAGATCCCCGAGGGGCTAATGAGCAGTTCTTC TRBV20-1 NA many TRBJ2-1
CASSLIRAGELFF TGTGCCAGCAGCTTAATACGCGCCGGGGAGCTGTTTTTT TRBV7-3 NA many TRBJ2-2